This T cell receptor (beta chain) is drawn from a study of CD8 T cells in ankylosing spondylitis. MiXCR was run by TCRdb on the 5' RACE reads, yielding one entry per CDR3 protein. The sample carries around 230,000 distinct CDR3 sequences, 7.5% to 9% recorded once. Ten or more counts support this clonotype. Its antigen is undetermined. Study-wide points: Past studies reported some motif variants in reactive arthritis synovial fluid and blood. Reportedly, significant enrichment of disease-linked clones occurred in matched ankylosing spondylitis synovial fluid.

The material sequenced was blood, either unsorted or a sorted T cell fraction (not recorded which). The receptor was derived from a male donor with ankylosing spondylitis or in good health (not recorded which).

The DNA for the CDR3 is TGTGCCAGCAGTCCAGTAGCGGGGGGACTGGAAGAGACCCAGTACTTC. This encodes CASSPVAGGLEETQYF. The V and J genes are TRBV28 and TRBJ2-5; TRBD2 aligns across 10 bases. The germline V gene encodes CDR1 MDHEN and CDR2 SYDVKM. The CDR3 extends over 16 amino acids. V lost 5 bases and J lost 3; bases outside the gene matches: 9.